Sequencing of this T cell receptor beta chain was carried out in a study of spatial heterogeneity in lung cancer. Study-level findings and limits: It was estimated that coverage of tumor T cells reached roughly 7% for alpha chains and about 13% for beta chains. Expanded alpha and beta TCR counts within tumors tracked tumor mutation counts.

TCR cDNA molecules each carried a unique molecular identifier. MiXCR, run by TCRdb on the 5' RACE reads, gives a single entry per CDR3 protein. The sample carries around 10,000 distinct CDR3 sequences, roughly an eighth recorded once. CDR3 size: 13 residues. With 0 bases removed from V and 6 bases from J, the gap between germline ends came to 5 bases. CDR1 LGHNA and CDR2 YSLEER come from the germline V gene. This clonotype was seen more than once but under ten times. Its specificity is not known. Time point defined: sample taken at primary tumor resection. The sequenced material consisted of unsorted whole RNA from tumor, nontumor lung or frozen PBMC.

The gene calls are TRBV4-3 and TRBJ2-2, with D unresolved. This TCR was recovered from a male donor with early-stage non-small cell lung cancer. The sequenced sample was lung tumor tissue, obtained at surgery. CDR3 protein: CASSQDQAGELFF. The CDR3 region has the DNA TGCGCCAGCAGCCAAGATCAGGCCGGGGAGCTGTTTTTT.